These T cell receptor beta chains were read from a single sample in a study of T cells in localized non-small cell lung cancer. Only in-frame clones appear in the TCRdb table, and some are missing; sequencing was by immunoSEQ multiplex PCR. The repertoire has around 91,000 clones, approximately 86% of them found once; the top ten carry about 15%. The sequencing here drew on peripheral blood, taken before any cancer treatment. The receptor set was obtained from a man aged 35 to 69 with stage I squamous cell lung carcinoma. Both conserved end residues are part of each CDR3. A D gene is named only where the DNA matches it firmly. Size values are once, few and many counts, or a class for expanded clones, and some rows have none.

v_gene: TRBV7-2; j_gene: TRBJ1-2; abundance: .; d_gene: .; CDR3aa: CASSLDSNYGYTF; CDR3nt: TGTGCCAGCAGCCTGGACAGTAACTATGGCTACACCTTC
v_gene: TRBV28; j_gene: TRBJ2-7; abundance: .; d_gene: .; CDR3aa: CASSTPLFEQYF; CDR3nt: TGTGCCAGCAGTACTCCCCTCTTCGAGCAGTACTTC
v_gene: TRBV7-9; j_gene: TRBJ1-1; abundance: .; d_gene: .; CDR3aa: CASSLEGFSTEAFF; CDR3nt: TGTGCCAGCAGCTTAGAGGGATTTAGCACTGAAGCTTTCTTT
v_gene: TRBV10-2; j_gene: TRBJ1-2; abundance: .; d_gene: .; CDR3aa: CASSLSAGLDTNYGYTF; CDR3nt: TGCGCCAGCAGTTTATCGGCAGGGTTGGATACTAACTATGGCTACACCTTC
v_gene: TRBV4-1; j_gene: TRBJ1-5; abundance: .; d_gene: .; CDR3aa: CASSRAGRRLHSNQPQHF; CDR3nt: TGCGCCAGCAGCCGGGCGGGACGGCGATTACATAGCAATCAGCCCCAGCATTTT
v_gene: TRBV4-2; j_gene: TRBJ2-5; abundance: .; d_gene: .; CDR3aa: CASSQETGRQETQYF; CDR3nt: TGTGCCAGCAGCCAAGAAACGGGGCGGCAAGAGACCCAGTACTTC
v_gene: TRBV5-1; j_gene: TRBJ2-3; abundance: once; d_gene: TRBD2; CDR3aa: CASSLASGGWDTQYF; CDR3nt: TGCGCCAGCAGCTTGGCTAGCGGGGGTTGGGATACGCAGTATTTT
v_gene: TRBV6-7; j_gene: TRBJ2-2; abundance: .; d_gene: .; CDR3aa: CAGGGLGELFF; CDR3nt: TGTGCCGGCGGAGGGCTGGGGGAGCTGTTTTTT
v_gene: TRBV5-6; j_gene: TRBJ2-3; abundance: .; d_gene: TRBD1; CDR3aa: CASSVGQGSWTSSTDTQYF; CDR3nt: TGTGCCAGCAGCGTCGGACAGGGCTCGTGGACTTCTAGCACAGATACGCAGTATTTT
v_gene: TRBV7-3; j_gene: TRBJ2-7; abundance: once; d_gene: .; CDR3aa: CASSLLQGPFYEQYF; CDR3nt: TGTGCCAGCAGCTTACTCCAGGGGCCCTTCTACGAGCAGTACTTC
v_gene: TRBV27; j_gene: TRBJ1-6; abundance: few; d_gene: .; CDR3aa: CASKRAGGSPLHF; CDR3nt: TGTGCCAGCAAAAGGGCCGGAGGGTCACCCCTCCACTTT
v_gene: TRBV19; j_gene: TRBJ1-5; abundance: once; d_gene: TRBD1; CDR3aa: CASIGPGQGGNQPQHF; CDR3nt: TGTGCCAGTATAGGGCCGGGACAGGGCGGCAATCAGCCCCAGCATTTT
v_gene: TRBV7-9; j_gene: TRBJ1-3; abundance: .; d_gene: .; CDR3aa: CASSRYDSSGNTIYF; CDR3nt: TGTGCCAGCAGCCGGTACGACAGTTCTGGAAACACCATATATTTT
v_gene: TRBV5-1; j_gene: TRBJ2-2; abundance: .; d_gene: TRBD2; CDR3aa: CASTWTSGYTGELFF; CDR3nt: TGCGCCAGCACTTGGACTAGCGGATACACCGGGGAGCTGTTTTTT
v_gene: TRBV6-1; j_gene: TRBJ2-7; abundance: .; d_gene: .; CDR3aa: CASSEETAYEQYF; CDR3nt: TGTGCCAGCAGTGAAGAGACAGCTTACGAGCAGTACTTC
v_gene: TRBV20-1; j_gene: TRBJ1-2; abundance: .; d_gene: .; CDR3aa: CSASDGRSGTF; CDR3nt: TGCAGTGCTAGCGACGGCCGGTCGGGCACCTTC
v_gene: TRBV6-1; j_gene: TRBJ2-7; abundance: once; d_gene: TRBD1; CDR3aa: CASNRQGAVEQYF; CDR3nt: TGTGCCAGCAATCGACAGGGGGCTGTCGAGCAGTACTTC
v_gene: TRBV7-9; j_gene: TRBJ2-1; abundance: .; d_gene: TRBD1; CDR3aa: CASSFGQGGQFF; CDR3nt: TGTGCCAGCAGCTTTGGACAGGGTGGGCAGTTCTTC
v_gene: TRBV10-3; j_gene: TRBJ1-2; abundance: .; d_gene: TRBD1; CDR3aa: CAIRYFGTAGNGYTF; CDR3nt: TGTGCCATCAGGTACTTTGGGACAGCTGGTAATGGCTACACCTTC
v_gene: TRBV5-4; j_gene: TRBJ2-7; abundance: .; d_gene: .; CDR3aa: CASSLAGRAYEQYF; CDR3nt: TGTGCCAGCAGCTTGGCGGGCAGGGCCTACGAGCAGTACTTC
v_gene: TRBV2; j_gene: TRBJ1-1; abundance: once; d_gene: .; CDR3aa: CASSAGGFQAFF; CDR3nt: TGTGCCAGCAGCGCTGGGGGGTTCCAAGCTTTCTTT
v_gene: TRBV2; j_gene: TRBJ2-3; abundance: .; d_gene: .; CDR3aa: CASSEGTEGDTQYF; CDR3nt: TGTGCCAGCAGTGAGGGGACGGAAGGGGATACGCAGTATTTT
v_gene: TRBV7-8; j_gene: TRBJ2-7; abundance: .; d_gene: TRBD2; CDR3aa: CASSLNSGGVAYEQYF; CDR3nt: TGTGCCAGCAGCTTAAATAGCGGGGGGGTGGCGTACGAGCAGTACTTC
v_gene: TRBV29-1; j_gene: TRBJ2-6; abundance: few; d_gene: .; CDR3aa: CSVETDLGSGANVLTF; CDR3nt: TGCAGCGTAGAGACCGATCTAGGCTCTGGGGCCAACGTCCTGACTTTC
v_gene: TRBV4-3; j_gene: TRBJ2-1; abundance: once; d_gene: .; CDR3aa: CASSQAFISYNEQFF; CDR3nt: TGCGCCAGCAGCCAAGCCTTTATCTCCTACAATGAGCAGTTCTTC
v_gene: TRBV6-1; j_gene: TRBJ1-2; abundance: .; d_gene: .; CDR3aa: CASRNGLLYYGYTF; CDR3nt: TGTGCCAGCAGGAACGGGCTTCTCTACTATGGCTACACCTTC
v_gene: TRBV28; j_gene: TRBJ1-3; abundance: once; d_gene: .; CDR3aa: CASWGYSGNTIYF; CDR3nt: TGTGCCAGCTGGGGGTACTCTGGAAACACCATATATTTT
v_gene: TRBV28; j_gene: TRBJ1-2; abundance: .; d_gene: .; CDR3aa: CASSFKTVYGYTF; CDR3nt: TGTGCCAGCAGTTTTAAGACGGTCTATGGCTACACCTTC
v_gene: TRBV7-9; j_gene: TRBJ2-5; abundance: .; d_gene: .; CDR3aa: CASSYQGGQETQYF; CDR3nt: TGTGCCAGCAGCTACCAAGGGGGCCAAGAGACCCAGTACTTC
v_gene: TRBV15; j_gene: TRBJ2-1; abundance: .; d_gene: TRBD2; CDR3aa: CATSRDSGLAGSNEQFF; CDR3nt: TGTGCCACCAGCAGAGATAGTGGACTAGCGGGGTCCAATGAGCAGTTCTTC
v_gene: TRBV5-4; j_gene: TRBJ1-4; abundance: .; d_gene: .; CDR3aa: CASNNRQTGDEKLFF; CDR3nt: TGTGCCAGCAATAACAGGCAAACCGGGGATGAAAAACTGTTTTTT
v_gene: TRBV11-2; j_gene: TRBJ2-3; abundance: .; d_gene: .; CDR3aa: CASSLYGGTSTDTQYF; CDR3nt: TGTGCCAGCAGCTTATACGGGGGAACGTCCACAGATACGCAGTATTTT